These T cell receptor beta chains were read from a single sample in a study of T-cell reconstitution after alpha-beta-depleted transplantation in children. MiXCR was run by TCRdb on the PCR reads, yielding one entry per CDR3 protein. This table has almost 500,000 distinct CDR3 sequences, about 11% appearing once. Sequencing used PBMCs, obtained before TCRalphabeta/CD19-depleted stem cell transplant. The receptors were gathered from a child aged 2 to 9 with inherited bone marrow failure, due to receive a stem cell transplant. The CDR3 runs from the conserved cysteine through the conserved F or W. Each record gives: clone size, D gene, V gene, J gene, CDR3 DNA, CDR3 protein. The D gene is left open where the match is weak. Clone size is given for some rows only: seen once, a few or many times, or a class if the clone is expanded.

size: many; D: TRBD2; V: TRBV20-1; J: TRBJ2-1; DNA: TGCAGTGGGATAGCGGGAGTTTTTAATGAGCAGTTCTTC; CDR3: CSGIAGVFNEQFF
size: many; D: NA; V: TRBV21-1; J: TRBJ2-2; DNA: TGTGCCAGCAGCACGCGCACCGGGGAGCTGTTTTTT; CDR3: CASSTRTGELFF
size: many; D: NA; V: TRBV29-1; J: TRBJ2-7; DNA: TGCAGCGTTGGGCCCAGCGGGCTAGGGGAGCAGTACTTC; CDR3: CSVGPSGLGEQYF
size: many; D: NA; V: TRBV7-9; J: TRBJ2-2; DNA: TGTGCCAGCAGCTTATTCCGGAACACCGGGGAGCTGTTTTTT; CDR3: CASSLFRNTGELFF
size: many; D: NA; V: TRBV5-1; J: TRBJ2-1; DNA: TGCGCCAGCAGCTCCCAGGGGTCCTACAATGAGCAGTTCTTC; CDR3: CASSSQGSYNEQFF
size: few; D: NA; V: TRBV19; J: TRBJ1-2; DNA: TGTGCCAGTAGTGCTGGCTTTTATGGCTACACCTTC; CDR3: CASSAGFYGYTF
size: few; D: TRBD2; V: TRBV5-1; J: TRBJ2-1; DNA: TGCGCCAGCAGCTCGACTAGCGGGGACTACAATGAGCAGTTCTTC; CDR3: CASSSTSGDYNEQFF
size: few; D: NA; V: TRBV7-8; J: TRBJ2-3; DNA: TGTGCCAGCAGCTCTTTCTTTCAGGGACGCACAGATACGCAGTATTTT; CDR3: CASSSFFQGRTDTQYF
size: NA; D: TRBD2; V: TRBV20-1; J: TRBJ2-1; DNA: TGCAGTGCTAAGGTGTTGGCTAGCGGGAGGATTCCCCCCAATGAGCAGTTCTTC; CDR3: CSAKVLASGRIPPNEQFF
size: many; D: NA; V: TRBV5-6; J: TRBJ2-1; DNA: TGTGCCAGCAGCCCAAAGGGGAGCGCTTCCTACAATGAGCAGTTCTTC; CDR3: CASSPKGSASYNEQFF
size: many; D: NA; V: TRBV4-3; J: TRBJ1-1; DNA: TGCGCCAGCAGCCAAGCCGGGGACCTCAACACTGAAGCTTTCTTT; CDR3: CASSQAGDLNTEAFF
size: many; D: TRBD1; V: TRBV4-3; J: TRBJ1-6; DNA: TGCGCCAGCAGCCAATCCGGACAGGATTGGAGCTCCTATAATTCACCCCTCCACTTT; CDR3: CASSQSGQDWSSYNSPLHF
size: many; D: NA; V: TRBV9; J: TRBJ1-1; DNA: TGTGCCAGCAGCTCCCGACAGACGAACACTGAAGCTTTCTTT; CDR3: CASSSRQTNTEAFF
size: many; D: NA; V: TRBV29-1; J: TRBJ1-1; DNA: TGCAGCGTTGGGGCGCCGAGAGATGAAGCTTTCTTT; CDR3: CSVGAPRDEAFF
size: few; D: TRBD1; V: TRBV5-4; J: TRBJ1-1; DNA: TGTGCCAGCAGCTTGAAAGGGGGCTACGACACTGAAGCTTTCTTT; CDR3: CASSLKGGYDTEAFF
size: NA; D: TRBD2; V: TRBV6-1; J: TRBJ2-1; DNA: TGTGCCAGCGCACAAGAGGGACTAGCGGACAATGAGCAGTTCTTC; CDR3: CASAQEGLADNEQFF
size: many; D: NA; V: TRBV7-9; J: TRBJ2-3; DNA: TGTGCCAGCAGCCCAACTGGAGATACGCAGTATTTT; CDR3: CASSPTGDTQYF
size: many; D: NA; V: TRBV20-1; J: TRBJ1-2; DNA: TGCAGTGCTAGGGACACCTCTAACTATGGCTACACCTTC; CDR3: CSARDTSNYGYTF
size: NA; D: TRBD2; V: TRBV20-1; J: TRBJ2-7; DNA: TGCAGTGCTGTCGATAGACTAGCGGTTTTATACGAGCAGTACTTC; CDR3: CSAVDRLAVLYEQYF
size: few; D: NA; V: TRBV20-1; J: TRBJ2-7; DNA: TGCAGTGCTAGAGAAGGGACAGGGGGGACTAGCGGTACCTACGAGCAGTACTTC; CDR3: CSAREGTGGTSGTYEQYF
size: many; D: TRBD2; V: TRBV4-2; J: TRBJ2-1; DNA: TGTGCCAGCAACCTAGCGGGAGGGCCGTACAATGAGCAGTTCTTC; CDR3: CASNLAGGPYNEQFF
size: once; D: NA; V: TRBV27; J: TRBJ2-3; DNA: TGTGCCAGCAGTAATTACTCCCCGGATACGCAGTATTTT; CDR3: CASSNYSPDTQYF
size: many; D: TRBD1; V: TRBV29-1; J: TRBJ2-5; DNA: TGCAGCGTTGATGCACAGGGGGCGCGGGAGACCCAGTACTTC; CDR3: CSVDAQGARETQYF
size: many; D: TRBD2; V: TRBV20-1; J: TRBJ2-1; DNA: TGCAGTGCACCGGGACTAGCGGGAAAGAAGCGGAATGAGCAGTTCTTC; CDR3: CSAPGLAGKKRNEQFF
size: few; D: TRBD2; V: TRBV20-1; J: TRBJ2-2; DNA: TGCAGTGTCGCCCGATTAGCGGGAGGGCGGGCCGGGGAGCTGTTTTTT; CDR3: CSVARLAGGRAGELFF
size: many; D: TRBD2; V: TRBV7-8; J: TRBJ2-3; DNA: TGTGCCAGCAGCTTAGCCGGGGGGAGTGTGACAGATACGCAGTATTTT; CDR3: CASSLAGGSVTDTQYF
size: NA; D: TRBD2; V: TRBV28; J: TRBJ2-7; DNA: TGTGCCAGCAGTCCGAGCGGGAGCTTCTCCTACGAGCAGTACTTC; CDR3: CASSPSGSFSYEQYF
size: NA; D: TRBD1; V: TRBV11-2; J: TRBJ2-6; DNA: TGTGCCAGCAGCTCCAACAGGGGGGCTGGGGCCAACGTCCTGACTTTC; CDR3: CASSSNRGAGANVLTF
size: many; D: NA; V: TRBV12-3/TRBV12-4; J: TRBJ1-5; DNA: TGTGCCAGCAGTTTAGAGGGGGGAGCAGGCGGTCAGCCCCAGCATTTT; CDR3: CASSLEGGAGGQPQHF
size: many; D: TRBD2; V: TRBV3-1; J: TRBJ2-1; DNA: TGTGCCAGCAGCCTCTGGGGACTAGCGGGAGCGGGAAATGAGCAGTTCTTC; CDR3: CASSLWGLAGAGNEQFF
size: few; D: NA; V: TRBV6-2/TRBV6-3; J: TRBJ1-1; DNA: TGTGCCAGCAGTCTACACAGGGAAAGCACTGAAGCTTTCTTT; CDR3: CASSLHRESTEAFF
size: few; D: NA; V: TRBV20-1; J: TRBJ2-7; DNA: TGCAGTGCTATCGATAGCGGGACAGCCTACGAGCAGTACTTC; CDR3: CSAIDSGTAYEQYF
size: many; D: NA; V: TRBV19; J: TRBJ1-1; DNA: TGTGCCAGTAGTATCGGGAAGACATGGATGAACACTGAAGCTTTCTTT; CDR3: CASSIGKTWMNTEAFF
size: few; D: TRBD2; V: TRBV5-1; J: TRBJ2-1; DNA: TGCGCCAGCAGCGAGGGACTAGATATAGATGAGCAGTTCTTC; CDR3: CASSEGLDIDEQFF
size: NA; D: NA; V: TRBV5-1; J: TRBJ2-5; DNA: TGCGCCAGCAGCCCCTCTATTTTTGAGACCCAGTACTTC; CDR3: CASSPSIFETQYF
size: many; D: TRBD2; V: TRBV9; J: TRBJ2-2; DNA: TGTGCCAGCAGCGGCCCGGGACTAGCGTCTCCCCGAGGGCTGTTTTTT; CDR3: CASSGPGLASPRGLFF
size: NA; D: NA; V: TRBV12-3/TRBV12-4; J: TRBJ2-2; DNA: TGTGCCAGCAGTTTAGTTGCGGCACCGGGGGAGCTGTTTTTT; CDR3: CASSLVAAPGELFF
size: few; D: TRBD2; V: TRBV20-1; J: TRBJ2-2; DNA: TGCAGTGCTAGAGGGGGCCTGAGCGGGAGTCGGACCGGGGAGCTGTTTTTT; CDR3: CSARGGLSGSRTGELFF
size: many; D: NA; V: TRBV5-1; J: TRBJ2-3; DNA: TGCGCCAGCAGCTTTGGGTTCAGGGGAGATACGCAGTATTTT; CDR3: CASSFGFRGDTQYF
size: many; D: TRBD1; V: TRBV24-1; J: TRBJ2-3; DNA: TGTGCCACCAGCCCTACAGGGGGCACAGATACGCAGTATTTT; CDR3: CATSPTGGTDTQYF
size: few; D: NA; V: TRBV27; J: TRBJ1-5; DNA: TGTGCCAGCAGACCAGGGGTGGGAAATCAGCCCCAGCATTTT; CDR3: CASRPGVGNQPQHF
size: many; D: NA; V: TRBV5-1; J: TRBJ1-4; DNA: TGCGCCAGCAGCTTGGCCCTTTGGTCCGTAAACAGGGATCTGGGAGCTAATGAAAAACTGTTTTTT; CDR3: CASSLALWSVNRDLGANEKLFF
size: many; D: TRBD2; V: TRBV5-1; J: TRBJ2-5; DNA: TGCGCCAGCGGGCACGGGACTAGCGGGTACCAAGAGACCCAGTACTTC; CDR3: CASGHGTSGYQETQYF
size: NA; D: NA; V: TRBV19; J: TRBJ1-5; DNA: TGTGCCAGTACCGGGCTCGGGCAGCCCCAGCATTTT; CDR3: CASTGLGQPQHF
size: NA; D: NA; V: TRBV7-2; J: TRBJ1-2; DNA: TGTGCCAGCAGCTTAAGACGACTTAACTATGGCTACACCTTC; CDR3: CASSLRRLNYGYTF
size: many; D: TRBD1; V: TRBV4-3; J: TRBJ2-7; DNA: TGCGCCAGCAGCCGGGGACAGAACTACGAGCAGTACTTC; CDR3: CASSRGQNYEQYF
size: many; D: NA; V: TRBV30; J: TRBJ2-6; DNA: TGTGCCTGGAGTGTACTGCAGTCTGGGGCCAACGTCCTGACTTTC; CDR3: CAWSVLQSGANVLTF
size: few; D: TRBD1; V: TRBV7-2; J: TRBJ2-7; DNA: TGTGCCAGCAGCGTATTCCTGGGACAGGGGTACGAGCAGTACTTC; CDR3: CASSVFLGQGYEQYF
size: many; D: NA; V: TRBV29-1; J: TRBJ1-4; DNA: TGCAGCGTTGAAACGGGGACTAATGAAAAACTGTTTTTT; CDR3: CSVETGTNEKLFF